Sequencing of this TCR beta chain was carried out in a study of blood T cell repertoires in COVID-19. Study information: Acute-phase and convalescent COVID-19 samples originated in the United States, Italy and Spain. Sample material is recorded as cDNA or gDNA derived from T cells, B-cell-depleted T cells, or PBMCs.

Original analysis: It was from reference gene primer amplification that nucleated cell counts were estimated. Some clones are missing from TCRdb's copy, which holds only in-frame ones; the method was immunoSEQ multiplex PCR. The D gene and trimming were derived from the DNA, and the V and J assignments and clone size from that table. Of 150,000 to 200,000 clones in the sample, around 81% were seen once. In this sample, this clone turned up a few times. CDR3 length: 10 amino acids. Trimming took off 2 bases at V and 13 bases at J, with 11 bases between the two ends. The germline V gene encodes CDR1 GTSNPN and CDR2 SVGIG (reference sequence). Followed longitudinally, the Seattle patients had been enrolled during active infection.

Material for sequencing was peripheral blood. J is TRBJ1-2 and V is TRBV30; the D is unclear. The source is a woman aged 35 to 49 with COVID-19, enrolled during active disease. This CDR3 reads CAWSKPGVTF. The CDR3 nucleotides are TGTGCCTGGAGTAAACCCGGGGTCACCTTC.